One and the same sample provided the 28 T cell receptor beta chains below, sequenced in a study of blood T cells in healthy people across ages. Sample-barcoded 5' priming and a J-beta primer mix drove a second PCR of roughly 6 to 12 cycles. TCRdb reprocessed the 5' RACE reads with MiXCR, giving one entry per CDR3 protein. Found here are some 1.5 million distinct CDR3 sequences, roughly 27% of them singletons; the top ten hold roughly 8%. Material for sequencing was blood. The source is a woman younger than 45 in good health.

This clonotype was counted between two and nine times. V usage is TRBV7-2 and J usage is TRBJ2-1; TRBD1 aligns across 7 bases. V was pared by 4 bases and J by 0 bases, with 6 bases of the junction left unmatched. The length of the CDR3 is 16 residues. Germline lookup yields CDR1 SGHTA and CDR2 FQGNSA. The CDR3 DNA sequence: TGTGCCAGCAGCTCGGACAGGTTGGACTCCTACAATGAGCAGTTCTTC. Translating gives CASSSDRLDSYNEQFF.

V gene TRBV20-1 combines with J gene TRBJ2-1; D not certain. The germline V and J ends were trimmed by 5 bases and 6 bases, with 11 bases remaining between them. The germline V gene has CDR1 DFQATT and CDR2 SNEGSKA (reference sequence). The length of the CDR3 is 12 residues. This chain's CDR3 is CSAHYSGNEQFF. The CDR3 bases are TGCAGTGCTCATTATTCGGGCAATGAGCAGTTCTTC.

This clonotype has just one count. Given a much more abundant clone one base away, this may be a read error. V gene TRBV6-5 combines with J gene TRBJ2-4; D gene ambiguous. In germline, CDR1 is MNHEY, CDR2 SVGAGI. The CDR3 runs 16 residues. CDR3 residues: CAGSYSGRKAKNIQYF. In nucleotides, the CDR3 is TGTGCCGGCAGTTACTCGGGCCGGAAAGCCAAAAACATTCAGTACTTC.

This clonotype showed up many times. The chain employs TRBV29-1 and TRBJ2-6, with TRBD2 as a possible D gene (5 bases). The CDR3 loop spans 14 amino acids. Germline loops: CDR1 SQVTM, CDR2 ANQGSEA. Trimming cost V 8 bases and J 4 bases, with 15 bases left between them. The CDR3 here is CSTNEGSGANVLTF. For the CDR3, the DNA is TGCAGCACGAACGAGGGTTCCGGGGCCAACGTCCTGACTTTC.

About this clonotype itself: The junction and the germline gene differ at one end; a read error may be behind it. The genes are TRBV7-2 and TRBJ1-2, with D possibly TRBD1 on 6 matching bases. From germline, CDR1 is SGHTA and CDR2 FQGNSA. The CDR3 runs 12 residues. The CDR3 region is CAGSTGNYSYTF. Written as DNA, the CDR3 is TGTGCCGGCAGTACAGGGAACTATAGCTACACCTTC.

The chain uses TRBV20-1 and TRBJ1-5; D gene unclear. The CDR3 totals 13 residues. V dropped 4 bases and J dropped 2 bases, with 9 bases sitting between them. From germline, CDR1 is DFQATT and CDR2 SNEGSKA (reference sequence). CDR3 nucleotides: TGCAGTGCTAACGAGGACGGCAATCAGCCCCAGCATTTT. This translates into CSANEDGNQPQHF.

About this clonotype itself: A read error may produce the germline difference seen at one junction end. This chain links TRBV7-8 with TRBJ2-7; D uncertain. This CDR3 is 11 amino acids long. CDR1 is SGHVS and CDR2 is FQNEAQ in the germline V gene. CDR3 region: CAGSLGLEQYF. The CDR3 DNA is TGTGCCGGCAGCTTGGGTCTGGAGCAGTACTTC.

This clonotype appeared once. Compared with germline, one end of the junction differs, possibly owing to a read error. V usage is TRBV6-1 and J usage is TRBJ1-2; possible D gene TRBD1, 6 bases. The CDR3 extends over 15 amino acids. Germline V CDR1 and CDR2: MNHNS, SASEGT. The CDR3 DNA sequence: TGTGCCAGCAGTCAAGCGGCAGGGGCAAACTATGGCTACACCTTC. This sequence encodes CASSQAAGANYGYTF.

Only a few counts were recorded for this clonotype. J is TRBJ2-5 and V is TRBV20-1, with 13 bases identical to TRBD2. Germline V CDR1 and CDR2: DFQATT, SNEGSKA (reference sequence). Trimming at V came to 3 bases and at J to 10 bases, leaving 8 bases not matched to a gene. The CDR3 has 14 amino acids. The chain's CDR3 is CSARTSGGPVIQYF. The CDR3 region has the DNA TGCAGTGCTAGGACTAGCGGGGGGCCAGTGATCCAGTACTTC.

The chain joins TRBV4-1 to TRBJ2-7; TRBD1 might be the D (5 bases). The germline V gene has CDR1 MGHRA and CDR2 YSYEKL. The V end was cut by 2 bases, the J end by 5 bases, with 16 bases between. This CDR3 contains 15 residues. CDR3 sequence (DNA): TGCGCCAGCAGCCAACAGGGCGTTCCCGAGGACGAGCAGTACTTC. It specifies CASSQQGVPEDEQYF.

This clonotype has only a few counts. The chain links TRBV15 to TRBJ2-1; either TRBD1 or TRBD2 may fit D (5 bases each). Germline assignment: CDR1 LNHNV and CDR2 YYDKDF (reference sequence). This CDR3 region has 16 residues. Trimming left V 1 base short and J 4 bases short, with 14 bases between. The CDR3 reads CATSRAGTLQYNEQFF. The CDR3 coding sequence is TGTGCCACCAGCAGAGCCGGGACGCTACAGTACAATGAGCAGTTCTTC.

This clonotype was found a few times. CDR3 DNA: TGCGCCAGCAGCCAAGTCTGGAGCAATGAGCAGTACTTC. It specifies CASSQVWSNEQYF. This chain links TRBV4-1 with TRBJ2-7; D ambiguous. Trimming shortened V by 1 base and J by 7 bases, and 11 bases separated the two germline ends. There are 13 residues in the CDR3. CDR1 and CDR2 (germline): MGHRA, YSYEKL.

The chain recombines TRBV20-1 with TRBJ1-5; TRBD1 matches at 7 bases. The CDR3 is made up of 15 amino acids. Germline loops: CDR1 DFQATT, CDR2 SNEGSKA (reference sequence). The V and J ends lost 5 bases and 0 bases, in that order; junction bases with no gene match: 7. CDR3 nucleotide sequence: TGCAGTGCTGGGAAGACAGGGTATAGCAATCAGCCCCAGCATTTT. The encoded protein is CSAGKTGYSNQPQHF.

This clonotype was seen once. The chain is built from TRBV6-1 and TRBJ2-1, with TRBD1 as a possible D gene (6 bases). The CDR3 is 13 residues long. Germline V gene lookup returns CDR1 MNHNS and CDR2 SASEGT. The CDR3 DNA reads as TGTGACCCAACGCGGCAGGGGCCCAACGAGCAGTTCTTC. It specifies CDPTRQGPNEQFF.

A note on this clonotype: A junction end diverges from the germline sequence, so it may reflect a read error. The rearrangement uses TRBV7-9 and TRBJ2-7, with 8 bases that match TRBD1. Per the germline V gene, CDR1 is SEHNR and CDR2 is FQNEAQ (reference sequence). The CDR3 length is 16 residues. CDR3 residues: CAGSSTRDRSSYEQYF. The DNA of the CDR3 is TGTGCCGGCAGCTCCACCCGGGACAGGAGCTCCTACGAGCAGTACTTC.

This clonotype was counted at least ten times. The CDR3: CASSQGSGRATYIQYF. CDR3 coding DNA: TGTGCCAGCAGCCAAGGTAGCGGGAGGGCCACTTACATTCAGTACTTC. The chain joins TRBV3-1 to TRBJ2-4; 11 bases are a match to TRBD2. V was pared by 1 base and J by 8 bases, with 7 bases of the junction left unmatched. Germline V gene lookup returns CDR1 LGHDT and CDR2 YNNKEL (reference sequence). The CDR3 is made up of 16 amino acids. Full variable domain (outside the CDR3, taken from reference TRBV3-1 and TRBJ2-4): DTAVSQTPKYLVTQMGNDKSIKCEQNLGHDTMYWYKQDSKKFLKIMFSYNNKELIINETVPNRFSPKSPDKAHLNLHINSLELGDSAVYFCASSQGSGRATYIQYFGAGTRLSVL.

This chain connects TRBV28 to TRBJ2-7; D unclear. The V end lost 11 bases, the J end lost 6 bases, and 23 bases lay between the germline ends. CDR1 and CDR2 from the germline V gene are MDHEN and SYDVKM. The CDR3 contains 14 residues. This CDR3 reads CASRGAVLSGEQYF. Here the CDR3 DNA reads TGTGCCTCCAGAGGTGCGGTATTGTCAGGCGAGCAGTACTTC.

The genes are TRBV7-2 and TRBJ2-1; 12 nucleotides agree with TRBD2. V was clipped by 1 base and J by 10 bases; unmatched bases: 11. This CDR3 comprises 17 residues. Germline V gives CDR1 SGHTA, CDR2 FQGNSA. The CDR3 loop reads CASSLGSLLAGGREQFF. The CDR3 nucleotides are TGTGCCAGCAGCTTAGGTTCCCTACTAGCGGGAGGTCGGGAGCAGTTCTTC.

The CDR3 nucleotides read TGTGCCACCAGGTCTACGGAGAACACTGAAGCTTTCTTT. Translation: CATRSTENTEAFF. This sequence joins TRBV15 and TRBJ1-1; no reliable D call. Germline loops: CDR1 LNHNV, CDR2 YYDKDF (reference sequence). The CDR3 spans 13 residues. V lost 6 bases to trimming and J lost 1 base, with 9 bases between them. Complete variable domain (other parts from reference TRBV15 and TRBJ1-1): DAMVIQNPRYQVTQFGKPVTLSCSQTLNHNVMYWYQQKSSQAPKLLFHYYDKDFNNEADTPDNFQSRRPNTSFCFLDIRSPGLGDTAMYLCATRSTENTEAFFGQGTRLTVV.

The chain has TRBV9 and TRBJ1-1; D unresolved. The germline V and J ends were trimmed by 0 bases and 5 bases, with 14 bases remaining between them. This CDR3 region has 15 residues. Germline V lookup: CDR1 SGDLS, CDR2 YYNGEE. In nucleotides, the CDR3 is TGTGCCAGCAGCGTAGCCCCAGCCATTGCTACTGAAGCTTTCTTT. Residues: CASSVAPAIATEAFF. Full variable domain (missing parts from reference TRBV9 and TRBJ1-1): DSGVTQTPKHLITATGQRVTLRCSPRSGDLSVYWYQQSLDQGLQFLIQYYNGEERAKGNILERFSAQQFPDLHSELNLSSLELGDSALYFCASSVAPAIATEAFFGQGTRLTVV.

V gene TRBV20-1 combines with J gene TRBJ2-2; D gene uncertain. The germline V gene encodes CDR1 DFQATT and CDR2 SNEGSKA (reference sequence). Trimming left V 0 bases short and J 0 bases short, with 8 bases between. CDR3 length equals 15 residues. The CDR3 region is CSARENSANTGELFF. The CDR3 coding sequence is TGCAGTGCTAGAGAGAACAGCGCGAACACCGGGGAGCTGTTTTTT.

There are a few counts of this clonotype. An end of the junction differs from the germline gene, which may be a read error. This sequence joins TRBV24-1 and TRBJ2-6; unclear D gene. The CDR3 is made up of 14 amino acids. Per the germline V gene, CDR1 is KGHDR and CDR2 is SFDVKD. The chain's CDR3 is CATSAPATANVPTF. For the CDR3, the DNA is TGTGCCACCAGTGCGCCGGCTACGGCCAACGTCCCGACTTTC.

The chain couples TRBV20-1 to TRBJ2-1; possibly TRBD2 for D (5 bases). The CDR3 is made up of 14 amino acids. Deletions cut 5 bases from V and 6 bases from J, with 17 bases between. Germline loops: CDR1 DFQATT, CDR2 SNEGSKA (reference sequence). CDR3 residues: CSAPAWLAPNEQFF. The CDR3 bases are TGCAGTGCTCCCGCGTGGCTAGCCCCCAATGAGCAGTTCTTC.

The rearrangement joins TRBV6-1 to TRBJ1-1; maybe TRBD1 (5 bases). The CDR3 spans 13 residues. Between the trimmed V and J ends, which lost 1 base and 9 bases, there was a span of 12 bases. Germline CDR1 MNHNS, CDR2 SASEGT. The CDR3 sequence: CASSEDWGGKAFF. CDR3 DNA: TGTGCCAGCAGTGAAGATTGGGGGGGTAAAGCTTTCTTT.

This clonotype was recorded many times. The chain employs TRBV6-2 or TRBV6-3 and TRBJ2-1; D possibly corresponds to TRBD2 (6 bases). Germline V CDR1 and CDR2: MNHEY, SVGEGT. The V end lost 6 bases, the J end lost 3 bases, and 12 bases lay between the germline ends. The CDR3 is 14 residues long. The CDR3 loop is CASSHLGSYNEQFF. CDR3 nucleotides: TGTGCCAGCAGCCACCTCGGGAGCTACAATGAGCAGTTCTTC.

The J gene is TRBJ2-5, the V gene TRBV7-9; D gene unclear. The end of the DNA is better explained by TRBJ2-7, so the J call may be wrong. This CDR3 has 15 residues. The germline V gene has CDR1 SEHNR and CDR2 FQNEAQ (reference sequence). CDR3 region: CASSRDYGETYEQYF. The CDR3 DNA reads TGTGCCAGCAGCCGAGATTACGGAGAGACTTACGAGCAGTACTTC.

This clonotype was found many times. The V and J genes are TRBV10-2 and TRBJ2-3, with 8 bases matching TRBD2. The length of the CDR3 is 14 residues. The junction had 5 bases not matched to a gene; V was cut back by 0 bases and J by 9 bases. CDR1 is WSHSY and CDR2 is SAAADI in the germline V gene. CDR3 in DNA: TGCGCCAGCAGTGAGTCTATTAGCGGGACCACGCAGTATTTT. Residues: CASSESISGTTQYF.

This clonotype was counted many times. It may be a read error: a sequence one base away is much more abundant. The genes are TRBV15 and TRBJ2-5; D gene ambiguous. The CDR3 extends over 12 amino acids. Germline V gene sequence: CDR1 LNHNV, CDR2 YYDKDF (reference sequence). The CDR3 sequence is CAASRPLETQYF. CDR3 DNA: TGTGCCGCCAGCAGGCCCCTGGAGACCCAGTACTTC.